The present T cell receptor beta chain was sequenced within a study of vaccination effects on CD4 cells after COVID-19. The wider study: Peptides at about 10 ug/ml and IL-2 at 10 IU/ml were added to more than 1.5 million PBMC per well.

Having been cultured for 10 days, the cells underwent CD4+ T cell isolation. Assay: immunoSEQ multiplex PCR; the TCRdb copy retains only in-frame clones and omits some. Of tens of thousands of clones in the sample, approximately 71% are singletons; the top ten hold more than 3.5%. This CDR3 has 15 residues. V trimming: 4 bases; J trimming: 10 bases; junction bases outside the gene matches: 5. Germline assignment: CDR1 PRHDT and CDR2 FYEKMQ (reference sequence). As regards this clone: Its specificity is not known.

The chain uses TRBV13 and TRBJ2-1; TRBD2 matches 15 bases. Sample: CD4+ T cells from PBMCs cultured without peptide, taken before COVID-19 vaccination. The clonotype was recovered from a human donor who received a COVID-19 vaccine. The CDR3 sequence: CASSWPGLAGGEQFF. CDR3 in DNA: TGTGCCAGCAGCTGGCCGGGACTAGCGGGAGGCGAGCAGTTCTTC.